Listed below are T cell receptor beta chains from one sample, sequenced in a study of shared clonotypes between healthy human individuals. Profiling relied on immunoSEQ multiplex PCR, and the TCRdb table lists in-frame clones only, not all of them. Of more than 2,000,000 clones in the sample, about 92% were seen once. Input material: naive CD4+ T cells from PBMCs. The source of these receptors is a man aged 18 to 35 in good health. Some clones in this sample may be carry-over from other donors' samples. CDR3s include the opening cysteine and the closing phenylalanine or tryptophan. The D gene is left open where the match is weak. Clone size is shown for a subset of rows, as once, few, many or a class of expanded clone.

abundance,d_gene,len,v_gene,j_gene,CDR3aa,CDR3nt
-,-,17,TRBV6-1,TRBJ1-1,CASSELFGRLLNTEAFF,TGTGCCAGCAGTGAGTTATTCGGCCGACTATTGAACACTGAAGCTTTCTTT
-,TRBD1,15,TRBV25-1,TRBJ2-3,CASSVRQGPSATQYF,TGTGCCAGCAGTGTTAGACAGGGTCCAAGTGCTACGCAGTATTTT
-,TRBD1,16,TRBV11-2,TRBJ1-5,CASSLVSDTGDQPQHF,TGTGCCAGCAGCTTAGTTTCGGATACAGGGGACCAGCCCCAGCATTTT
once,TRBD1,14,TRBV5-4,TRBJ1-2,CASSLQGAAGGYTF,TGTGCCAGCAGCTTACAGGGGGCGGCGGGTGGCTACACCTTC
once,-,14,TRBV10-2,TRBJ2-5,CASSESSGQETQYF,TGCGCCAGCAGTGAGTCTAGCGGACAAGAGACCCAGTACTTC
-,TRBD2,16,TRBV5-1,TRBJ2-5,CASSLEAGVGWETQYF,TGCGCCAGCAGCTTGGAGGCGGGAGTTGGGTGGGAGACCCAGTACTTC
-,TRBD1,17,TRBV6-1,TRBJ1-4,CASSDYQGGGTNEKLFF,TGTGCCAGCAGTGATTACCAGGGGGGAGGCACTAATGAAAAACTGTTTTTT
-,-,15,TRBV5-4,TRBJ2-2,CASSLMGPNTGELFF,TGTGCCAGCAGCTTGATGGGACCGAACACCGGGGAGCTGTTTTTT
-,TRBD1,14,TRBV18,TRBJ1-1,CASSPTGRDTEAFF,TGTGCCAGCTCACCGACAGGGCGGGACACTGAAGCTTTCTTT
-,-,12,TRBV7-3,TRBJ2-1,CASSKTDNEQFF,TGTGCCAGCAGCAAGACTGACAATGAGCAGTTCTTC